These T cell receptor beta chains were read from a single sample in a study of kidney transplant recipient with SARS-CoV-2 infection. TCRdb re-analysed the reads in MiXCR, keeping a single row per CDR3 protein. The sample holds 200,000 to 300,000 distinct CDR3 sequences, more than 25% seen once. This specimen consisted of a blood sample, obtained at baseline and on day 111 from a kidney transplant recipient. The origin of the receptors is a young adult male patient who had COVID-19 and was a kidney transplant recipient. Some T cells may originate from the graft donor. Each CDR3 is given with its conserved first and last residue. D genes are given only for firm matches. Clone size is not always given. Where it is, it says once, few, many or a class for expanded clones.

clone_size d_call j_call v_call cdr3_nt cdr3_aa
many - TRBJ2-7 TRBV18 TGTGCCAGCTCACCACCGGGTGGCGAGCAGTACTTC CASSPPGGEQYF
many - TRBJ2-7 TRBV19 TGTGCCAGTAGTACGACCCGAAGGTACGAGCAGTACTTC CASSTTRRYEQYF
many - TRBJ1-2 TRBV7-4 TGTGCCAGCAGCAAGACGATTTCAGCTCGAAAGACCTATGGCTACACCTTC CASSKTISARKTYGYTF
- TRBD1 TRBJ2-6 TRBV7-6 TGTGCCAGCAGCTTAGAGCCAGGGGGCGCACCTGGGGCCAACGTCCTGACTTTC CASSLEPGGAPGANVLTF
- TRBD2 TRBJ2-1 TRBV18 TGTGCCAGCTCACCGTCTTCTAGCGGGGTTTACAATGAGCAGTTCTTC CASSPSSSGVYNEQFF
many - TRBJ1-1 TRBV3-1 TGTGCCAGCAGCCGCGATGATCCCATTTCAATTCGCACTGAAGCTTTCTTT CASSRDDPISIRTEAFF
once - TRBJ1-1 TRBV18 - CASSVVGAGTETFF
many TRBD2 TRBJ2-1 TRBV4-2 TGTGCCAGCAGCCAAGATCATTCTATCGGGACTAGCGGGAGGAGATCATACAATGAGCAGTTCTTC CASSQDHSIGTSGRRSYNEQFF
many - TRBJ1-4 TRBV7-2 TGTGCCAGCAGCTTAGTCGGTGTAACTAATGAAAAACTGTTTTTT CASSLVGVTNEKLFF
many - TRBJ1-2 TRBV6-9 TGTGCCAGCAGTACGACTCAGCCTTACGGAAAGACCTATGGCTACACCTTC CASSTTQPYGKTYGYTF
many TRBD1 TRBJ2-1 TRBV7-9 TGTGCCAGCAGCTTAGGAGGGACAGGGGCTTACAATGAGCAGTTCTTC CASSLGGTGAYNEQFF
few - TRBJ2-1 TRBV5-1 TGCGCCAGCAGCTTATCAGGGACAACAAACAATGAGCAGTTCTTC CASSLSGTTNNEQFF
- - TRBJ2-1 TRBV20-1 TGCGGTGCTTTAGTCCCGAAGCGCCTACCCAACAATGAGCAGTTCTTC CGALVPKRLPNNEQFF
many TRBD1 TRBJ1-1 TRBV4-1 TGCGCCAGCAGCCCTGGCGGGACAGGGTATAGGGACACTGAAGCTTTCTTT CASSPGGTGYRDTEAFF
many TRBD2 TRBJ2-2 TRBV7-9 TGTGCCAGCAGCTTGCCCCCAGCGGGAGGCCCCGGGGAGCTGTTTTTT CASSLPPAGGPGELFF
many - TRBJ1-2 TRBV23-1 TGCGCCAGCAGTCCCCAAGCGCTACGCAGAAAGACCTATGGCTACACCTTC CASSPQALRRKTYGYTF
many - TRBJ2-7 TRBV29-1 TGCAGCGTTGGGGGGCAGATCCACGAGCAGTACTTC CSVGGQIHEQYF
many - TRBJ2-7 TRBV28 TGTGCCAGCAGTTGGGGCAACGAGCAGTACTTC CASSWGNEQYF
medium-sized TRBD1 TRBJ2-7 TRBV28 TGTGCCAGCAGTACCGGGACAGGGGTTCACGAGCAGTACTTC CASSTGTGVHEQYF
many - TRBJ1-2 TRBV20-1 TGCAGTGCTAGAGTGGGGGCGAACTACTATGGCTACACCTTC CSARVGANYYGYTF
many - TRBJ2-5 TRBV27 TGTGCCAGCAGATGGGAGACCCAGTACTTC CASRWETQYF
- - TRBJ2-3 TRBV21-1 TGTGCCAGCAGGTACTTCGTAGCTACAGTCATGCAAGATACGCAGTATTTT CASRYFVATVMQDTQYF
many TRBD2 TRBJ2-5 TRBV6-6 TGTGCCAGCAGTCAAGGGACTAGGGGGGAAGAGACCCAGTACTTC CASSQGTRGEETQYF
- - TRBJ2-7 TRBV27 TGTGCTAGCAGTTTCGCGGAGAGCTCCTACGAGCAGTACTTC CASSFAESSYEQYF
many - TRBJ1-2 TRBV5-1 TGCGCCAGCAGCCGGCAATCGGTTCGAAAGACCTATGGCTACACCTTC CASSRQSVRKTYGYTF
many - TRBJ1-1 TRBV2 TGTGCCAGCAGTGAACGGACACAGAACACTGAAGCTTTCTTT CASSERTQNTEAFF
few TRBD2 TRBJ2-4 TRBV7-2 TGTGCCAGCAGCTTAAGGGCTAGCGGGGGGGGCAAAAACATTCAGTACTTC CASSLRASGGGKNIQYF
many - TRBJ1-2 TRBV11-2 TGTGCCAGCAGCTATTTAGTAACAAGCAGAAAGACCTATGGCTACACCTTC CASSYLVTSRKTYGYTF
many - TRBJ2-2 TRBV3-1 TGTGCCAGCAGCCAGATCTATCCCATTTCAGGCTTGACCGGGGAGCTGTTTTTT CASSQIYPISGLTGELFF
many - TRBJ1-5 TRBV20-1 TGCAGTGCTCAAAGCGCCAGGGAGCAGCCCCAGCATTTT CSAQSAREQPQHF
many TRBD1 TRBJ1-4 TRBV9 TGTGCCAGCAGCGCCCAGACAGGGAAAAATGAAAAACTGTTTTTT CASSAQTGKNEKLFF
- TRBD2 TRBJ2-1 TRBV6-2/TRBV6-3 TGTGCCGGCAGTCTTCGGACTAGCAGGGTGGGCAATGAGCAGTTCTTC CAGSLRTSRVGNEQFF
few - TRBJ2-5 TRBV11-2 TGTGCCAGCAGTTTGGGAAACCAAGAGACCCAGTACTTC CASSLGNQETQYF
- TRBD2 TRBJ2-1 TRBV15 TGTGCCACCAGCATACTAGCGGGAGTGGGTGAGCAGCTCTTC CATSILAGVGEQLF
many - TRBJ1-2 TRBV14 TGTGCCAGCAGCCCATCCGGGACCGAATATGGCTACACCTTC CASSPSGTEYGYTF
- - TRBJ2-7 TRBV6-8 TGTGACAGCAGTAACGCCTACTACGAGCAGTACTTC CDSSNAYYEQYF
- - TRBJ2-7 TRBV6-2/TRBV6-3 TGTGCCAGCAGTTACTCAGGGCCAGAGACCCAGTGCTTC CASSYSGPETQCF
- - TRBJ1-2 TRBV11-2 TGTGCCAGCAGCGGCAGCGCAACAAGCAGAGAGACCTATGGCTACACCTTC CASSGSATSRETYGYTF
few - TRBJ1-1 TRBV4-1 TGCGCCAGCAGCCAAGACGATTTCGGGGGTTTTGACACTGAAGCTTTCTTT CASSQDDFGGFDTEAFF
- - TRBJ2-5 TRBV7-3 TGTGCCAGCAGCTTAATGGGGGGGCACCAAGAGACCCAGTACTTC CASSLMGGHQETQYF
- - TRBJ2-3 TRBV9 TGTGCCAGCAGCATTAGCGAAGGGGCGAGAGATACGCAGTATTTT CASSISEGARDTQYF
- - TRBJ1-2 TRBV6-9 TGTGCCAGCAGTGTTGTGTCGCCTTACGGAAAGACCTATGGCTACACCTTC CASSVVSPYGKTYGYTF
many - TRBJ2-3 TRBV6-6 TGTGCCAGCAGCCCCGTCCGCAGCACAGATACGCAGTATTTT CASSPVRSTDTQYF
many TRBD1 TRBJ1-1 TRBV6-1 TGTGCCAGCACTCGAAGGGTTCCAGGGGGGGTCGCGAACACTGAAGCTTTCTTT CASTRRVPGGVANTEAFF
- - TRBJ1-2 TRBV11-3 TGTGCCAGCAGCGAATTATACGATCTCGGAAAGACCTATGGCTACACCTTC CASSELYDLGKTYGYTF
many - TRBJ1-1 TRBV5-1 TGCGCCAGCAGCTTGCTTTCGCCGAACGGCCCTGGAGCTTTCTTT CASSLLSPNGPGAFF
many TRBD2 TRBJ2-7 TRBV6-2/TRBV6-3 TGTGCCAGCAGGCCCCCAGCGGGGGGTTTCTACGAGCAGTACTTC CASRPPAGGFYEQYF
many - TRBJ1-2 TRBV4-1 TGCGCCAGCAGCCAGGTTCGGGCAGGTCCTTACTCTTATGGCTACACCTTC CASSQVRAGPYSYGYTF
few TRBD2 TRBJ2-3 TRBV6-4 TGTGCCAGCAGTGTAACTAGCGGGAGGACAGATACGCAGTATTTT CASSVTSGRTDTQYF
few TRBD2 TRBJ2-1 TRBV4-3 TGCGCCAGCAGCCAACTCGGGGGGACCTACAATGAGCAGTTCTTC CASSQLGGTYNEQFF
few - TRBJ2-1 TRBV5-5 TGTGCCAGCAGCTTGGTTTATGCAAGGGCGGCCCATGAGCAGTTCTTC CASSLVYARAAHEQFF
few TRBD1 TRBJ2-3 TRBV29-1 TGCAGCGTTGCCTTACAGGGGGCCAAAAGGGCAGATACGCAGTATTTT CSVALQGAKRADTQYF
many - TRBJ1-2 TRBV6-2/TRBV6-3 TGTGCCAGCAGTTACCCCTCTACCAACTATGGCTACACCTTC CASSYPSTNYGYTF
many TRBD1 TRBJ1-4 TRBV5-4 TGTGCCAGCAGCTTGGGCCCGACAGGGGCTAATGAAAAACTGTTTTTT CASSLGPTGANEKLFF
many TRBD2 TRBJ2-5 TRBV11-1 TGTGCCAGCAGCTTAGTCGGGACTAGCGAAGAGACCCAGTACTTC CASSLVGTSEETQYF
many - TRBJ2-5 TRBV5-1 TGCGCCAGCAGCTTGGCCGGGGAACTACAAGAGACCCAGTACTTC CASSLAGELQETQYF
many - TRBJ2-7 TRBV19 TGTGCCAGCCGGGACGGAGCCTACGAGCAGTACTTC CASRDGAYEQYF
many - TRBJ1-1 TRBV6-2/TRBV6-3 TGTGCCAGCGGTAGAGGGAACACTGAAGCTTTCTTT CASGRGNTEAFF
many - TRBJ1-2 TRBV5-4 TGTGCCAGCGTAGAATACGTACCAGGAAAGACCTATGGCTACACCTTC CASVEYVPGKTYGYTF